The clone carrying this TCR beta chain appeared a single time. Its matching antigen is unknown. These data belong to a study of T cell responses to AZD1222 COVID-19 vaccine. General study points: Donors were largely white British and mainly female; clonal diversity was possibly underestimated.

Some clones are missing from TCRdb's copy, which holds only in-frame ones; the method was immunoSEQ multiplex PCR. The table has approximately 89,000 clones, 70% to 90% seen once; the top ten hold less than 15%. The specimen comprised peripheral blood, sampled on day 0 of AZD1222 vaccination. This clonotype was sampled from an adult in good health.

CDR3 nucleotides: TGTGCCAGCAGTTTAACCCAAGAGACCCAGTACTTC. This translates into CASSLTQETQYF. The chain combines TRBV28 with TRBJ2-5, with unresolved D. The CDR3 runs to 12 residues. Germline lookup yields CDR1 MDHEN and CDR2 SYDVKM. Between the trimmed V and J ends, which lost 2 bases and 1 base, there was a span of 2 bases.